The next 31 T cell receptor beta chains were all read from a single sample in a study of T cell repertoires in cytomegalovirus infection. TCRdb re-called the reads through MiXCR, storing one row per CDR3 protein. The repertoire holds about 310,000 distinct CDR3 sequences, with around a sixth as singletons. The sequenced material came from PBMCs. These receptors all come from a human donor in good health (CMV status not recorded). Some clones in this sample may be carry-over from other donors' samples.

V gene TRBV15 combines with J gene TRBJ2-7, with D tentatively TRBD1 (5 bases). Trimming left V 0 bases short and J 1 base short, with 13 bases between. The CDR3 runs 16 residues. Germline values: CDR1 LNHNV, CDR2 YYDKDF (reference sequence). CDR3 sequence reads: CATSRDKGIGSYEQYF. DNA of the CDR3: TGTGCCACCAGCAGAGATAAGGGGATAGGGTCCTACGAGCAGTACTTC.

This clonotype has ten or more counts. The rearrangement uses TRBV6-2 or TRBV6-3 and TRBJ1-1; tentatively, D is TRBD1 (6 bases). V shed 6 bases and J shed 5 bases, with 7 bases lying between them. The CDR3 has 11 residues. Germline-derived CDR1 and CDR2 are MNHEY and SVGEGT. For the CDR3, the DNA is TGTGCCAGCAGACAGGGAACTGAAGCTTTCTTT. Translating it yields CASRQGTEAFF.

The chain's CDR3 is CASNPFGGVSGELFF. The CDR3 nucleotides read TGTGCCAGCAATCCCTTTGGGGGGGTCTCCGGGGAGCTGTTTTTT. V gene TRBV12-3 or TRBV12-4 combines with J gene TRBJ2-2, with 7 bases matching TRBD2. J gave up 6 bases and V 7 bases, and 11 bases lay outside the gene matches. This CDR3 comprises 15 residues.

This clonotype was recorded at least ten times. This chain joins TRBV27 and TRBJ2-7, with 7 bases aligning to TRBD1. The CDR3 runs 16 residues. Losses at the gene ends were 5 bases for V and 2 bases for J; bases not matched to a gene: 12. CDR1 MNHEY and CDR2 SMNVEV come from the germline V gene (reference sequence). The CDR3, as DNA: TGTGCCAGCAGTCCTCGACAGGGCTCAACCCCCTACGAGCAGTACTTC. This translates into CASSPRQGSTPYEQYF.

The rearrangement uses TRBV28 and TRBJ1-6; perhaps TRBD1 as D (6 bases). The CDR3 spans 15 residues. The V end lost 2 bases, the J end lost 7 bases, and 12 bases lay between the germline ends. Germline values: CDR1 MDHEN, CDR2 SYDVKM. The CDR3 here is CASSLGWQGNSPLHF. CDR3 coding DNA: TGTGCCAGCAGTTTAGGTTGGCAGGGGAATTCACCCCTCCACTTT.

This clonotype has just a few counts. The rearrangement uses TRBV9 and TRBJ1-5, with D tentatively TRBD1 (5 bases). V was trimmed by 3 bases and J by 7 bases, leaving 14 bases between them. This CDR3 contains 14 residues. From germline, CDR1 is SGDLS and CDR2 YYNGEE. The CDR3 bases are TGTGCCAGCAGCGAGGGGATTTCGAACCAGCCCCAGCATTTT. It encodes CASSEGISNQPQHF.

V and J are TRBV12-3 or TRBV12-4 and TRBJ2-7; D uncertain. Trimming shortened V by 6 bases and J by 0 bases, and 12 bases separated the two germline ends. CDR3 size: 14 residues. The CDR3 nucleotides read TGTGCCAGCAGCTTCATCGCAAGCTCCTACGAGCAGTACTTC. Translated: CASSFIASSYEQYF.

V gene TRBV12-3 or TRBV12-4 combines with J gene TRBJ1-6; 8 bases map to TRBD1. The ends lost 2 bases at V and 7 bases at J; junction bases unmatched: 7. The CDR3 is 16 residues long. The CDR3 region is CASSLSWAGGNSPLHF. CDR3 bases: TGTGCCAGCAGTTTATCTTGGGCAGGGGGCAATTCACCCCTCCACTTT.

Points on this clonotype: Just one base apart from a much larger clone, this may be a read error. The chain employs TRBV25-1 and TRBJ2-5; tentatively, D is TRBD2 (5 bases). Germline CDR1 is MGHDK and CDR2 is SYGVNS. The V end was cut by 5 bases, the J end by 3 bases, with 7 bases between. This CDR3 has 12 residues. The CDR3 region has the DNA TGTGCCAGCAGTAGAGGGAAAGAGACCCAGTACTTC. Translated: CASSRGKETQYF.

This clonotype was detected ten times or more. This chain joins TRBV7-6 and TRBJ2-7; no definite D call. Germline V gene sequence: CDR1 SGHVS, CDR2 FNYEAQ. This CDR3 is 13 amino acids long. V lost 0 bases, J lost 6 bases, and 9 bases lay in between. The DNA for the CDR3 is TGTGCCAGCAGCTTAGCCGGTCAGACCGAGCAGTACTTC. Translated, it gives CASSLAGQTEQYF.

The sample holds a few counts of this clonotype. The chain links TRBV20-1 to TRBJ2-3; D uncertain. Trimming removed 3 bases at V and 4 bases at J, with 5 bases between. The CDR3 length is 11 residues. CDR1 and CDR2 from the germline V gene are DFQATT and SNEGSKA (reference sequence). CDR3 amino acids: CSARFADTQYF. CDR3 sequence (DNA): TGCAGTGCTAGGTTCGCAGATACGCAGTATTTT.

This clonotype occurred a few times. The V and J genes are TRBV20-1 and TRBJ1-6, with D possibly TRBD1 on 6 matching bases. Between the trimmed V and J ends, which lost 4 bases and 11 bases, there was a span of 24 bases. The CDR3 loop spans 16 amino acids. Germline CDR1 and CDR2: DFQATT and SNEGSKA (reference sequence). Here the CDR3 reads CSAIELEWTVNPPLHF. The CDR3 DNA reads as TGCAGTGCTATAGAGTTGGAATGGACAGTTAACCCACCCCTCCACTTT.

In this sample, this clonotype turned up a few times. The chain joins TRBV7-9 to TRBJ2-1; 14 nucleotides match TRBD2. Germline-derived CDR1 and CDR2 are SEHNR and FQNEAQ (reference sequence). The CDR3 loop spans 20 amino acids. Trimming at V came to 5 bases and at J to 2 bases, leaving 14 bases not matched to a gene. CDR3: CASSPEAGLAGGSTYNEQFF. Written as DNA, the CDR3 is TGTGCCAGCAGCCCGGAAGCCGGACTAGCGGGGGGCTCAACCTACAATGAGCAGTTCTTC.

The V call is TRBV7-9, the J call TRBJ1-3, with TRBD1 identical over 12 bases. CDR1 and CDR2 (germline): SEHNR, FQNEAQ (reference sequence). The CDR3 runs 18 residues. The V and J ends lost 5 bases and 0 bases, in that order; junction bases with no gene match: 8. The CDR3 region is CASSAGQGASVSGNTIYF. Written as DNA, the CDR3 is TGTGCCAGCAGCGCGGGACAGGGGGCATCGGTCTCTGGAAACACCATATATTTT.

This clonotype came up many times. The genes are TRBV7-2 and TRBJ1-1; a weak D match, TRBD1 (5 bases). Trimming pared 3 bases from V and 4 bases from J, leaving 15 bases between. CDR1 and CDR2 from the germline V gene are SGHTA and FQGNSA. The CDR3 sequence is 15 residues long. CDR3 coding DNA: TGTGCCAGCAGCTTTCGGGCAGGGTTGAGCACTGAAGCTTTCTTT. As protein: CASSFRAGLSTEAFF.

The rearrangement joins TRBV27 to TRBJ1-2; 7 positions agree with TRBD1. CDR1 MNHEY and CDR2 SMNVEV come from the germline V gene (reference sequence). The V gene end was trimmed by 6 bases and the J gene end by 11 bases; junction bases not matched to a gene: 21. The CDR3 length is 16 residues. The CDR3 protein is CASREGRGSPPLGYTF. The CDR3 bases are TGTGCCAGCAGGGAGGGCAGGGGGTCTCCCCCCTTAGGGTACACCTTC.

There are a few counts of this clonotype. This chain joins TRBV24-1 and TRBJ2-5, with D maybe TRBD1 (6 bases). CDR1 and CDR2 (germline): KGHDR, SFDVKD. The CDR3 length is 13 residues. V was pared by 12 bases and J by 5 bases, with 18 bases between. The chain's CDR3 is CAAATGPTETQYF. The CDR3 DNA reads TGTGCCGCTGCCACAGGGCCCACCGAGACCCAGTACTTC.

This clonotype has at least ten counts. The chain has TRBV6-4 and TRBJ1-1; no firm D call. The CDR3 contains 16 residues. Trimming took off 7 bases at V and 0 bases at J, with 18 bases between the two ends. Per germline, CDR1 MRHNA and CDR2 SNTAGT. CDR3 amino acids: CASTKPPGIMNTEAFF. CDR3 coding DNA: TGTGCCAGCACCAAACCTCCGGGGATCATGAACACTGAAGCTTTCTTT.

This clonotype was seen a few times. Being one base from a much bigger clone, this may be a read error. The chain uses TRBV7-2 and TRBJ2-2; D not certain. Germline V gene sequence: CDR1 SGHTA, CDR2 FQGNSA. This CDR3 comprises 11 residues. V shed 2 bases and J shed 7 bases, with 2 bases lying between them. CDR3 sequence reads: CASSLNGELFF. The DNA of the CDR3 is TGTGCCAGCAGCTTAAACGGGGAGCTGTTTTTT. Full variable domain (remainder filled in from reference TRBV7-2 and TRBJ2-2): GAGVSQSPSNKVTEKGKDVELRCDPISGHTALYWYRQSLGQGLEFLIYFQGNSAPDKSGLPSDRFSAERTGGSVSTLTIQRTQQEDSAVYLCASSLNGELFFGEGSRLTVL.

The rearrangement joins TRBV4-1 to TRBJ1-2; 7 bases are shared with TRBD1. The germline V gene has CDR1 MGHRA and CDR2 YSYEKL. The CDR3 sequence is 15 residues long. With V trimmed by 4 bases and J by 7 bases, 12 bases remained unmatched. As DNA, the CDR3 is TGCGCCAGCAGCCCCCCGACAGGGATCCTCTTTGGCTACACCTTC. It codes for CASSPPTGILFGYTF.

This clonotype was detected only a few times. The chain recombines TRBV2 with TRBJ2-2, with D perhaps matching TRBD2 (6 bases). The CDR3 loop spans 13 amino acids. The V gene's germline CDR1 is SNHLY and CDR2 FYNNEI. Trimming removed 11 bases from V and 4 bases from J, with 14 bases in between. DNA of the CDR3: TGTGCCTCCGAGGACTATTCCACCGGGGAGCTGTTTTTT. Translation: CASEDYSTGELFF.

This clonotype was counted at least ten times. J is TRBJ2-3 and V is TRBV20-1; 7 positions match TRBD2. The CDR3 sequence is 14 residues long. Unmatched junction bases numbered 7, after V lost 3 bases and J lost 4 bases. CDR1 and CDR2 from the germline V gene are DFQATT and SNEGSKA (reference sequence). The CDR3 sequence: CSASGGTLSDTQYF. The DNA for the CDR3 is TGCAGTGCTAGCGGGGGGACCTTATCAGATACGCAGTATTTT.

This clonotype was counted many times. This chain connects TRBV12-3 or TRBV12-4 to TRBJ1-5; no definite D call. The CDR3 is 13 amino acids. The V end was cut by 4 bases, the J end by 5 bases, with 9 bases between. The CDR3 spells CASSSRAHQPQHF. In DNA, the CDR3 is TGTGCCAGCAGTTCGCGGGCACATCAGCCCCAGCATTTT.

This clonotype has just a few counts. The chain employs TRBV12-3 or TRBV12-4 and TRBJ1-3; 8 bases agree with TRBD1. V shed 3 bases and J 0 bases; nucleotides not matched to a gene: 4. The CDR3 is made up of 16 amino acids. The CDR3: CASSFDRGYSGNTIYF. Written as DNA, the CDR3 is TGTGCCAGCAGTTTTGACAGGGGATACTCTGGAAACACCATATATTTT.

The sample holds many counts of this clonotype. The V and J genes are TRBV29-1 and TRBJ2-1; unclear D gene. V lost 4 bases and J lost 4, with 11 bases in between. The CDR3 runs to 13 residues. CDR1 and CDR2 from the germline V gene are SQVTM and ANQGSEA. CDR3 region: CSVAMAQYNEQFF. CDR3 DNA: TGCAGCGTTGCGATGGCCCAATACAATGAGCAGTTCTTC.

This clonotype showed up just a few times. The J gene is TRBJ2-3, the V gene TRBV5-5, with TRBD2 identical over 7 bases. Trimming took 4 bases from V and 4 from J; bases not matched to a gene: 6. CDR3 size: 14 residues. Germline CDR1 reads SGHKS; CDR2 reads YYEKEE (reference sequence). The CDR3 sequence: CASSQFAGADTQYF. CDR3 DNA: TGTGCCAGCAGCCAGTTCGCGGGAGCAGATACGCAGTATTTT.

This chain uses TRBV20-1 with TRBJ1-3; TRBD1 matches 10 bases. Germline CDR1 and CDR2: DFQATT and SNEGSKA (reference sequence). The CDR3 contains 13 residues. V dropped 5 bases and J dropped 4; count of bases not matched to a gene: 2. The CDR3 spells CSAETGGGNTIYF. The DNA for the CDR3 is TGCAGTGCTGAGACAGGGGGCGGAAACACCATATATTTT.

This clonotype was seen at least ten times. V is TRBV28 and J is TRBJ2-7, with 7 bases identical to TRBD1. This CDR3 is built from 18 residues. V lost 6 bases, J lost 3 bases, and 20 bases stayed unmatched. Germline V gene lookup returns CDR1 MDHEN and CDR2 SYDVKM. CDR3 DNA sequence: TGTGCCAGCAGCCCTCCGACAGGGTCCGGGCTCGATGGCTACGAGCAGTACTTC. Protein sequence: CASSPPTGSGLDGYEQYF.

In this sample, this clonotype turned up a few times. This chain connects TRBV4-3 to TRBJ2-7; 8 bases align to TRBD1. CDR1 is LGHNA and CDR2 is YSLEER in the germline V gene. This CDR3 has 15 residues. V lost 0 bases, J lost 4 bases, and 5 bases stayed unmatched. CDR3 residues: CASSQDYRGEYEQYF. The CDR3 DNA reads TGCGCCAGCAGCCAAGATTACAGGGGGGAGTACGAGCAGTACTTC.

The chain is built from TRBV12-3 or TRBV12-4 and TRBJ2-3, with unresolved D. The CDR3 totals 13 residues. V lost 3 bases, J lost 4 bases, and 8 bases lay in between. The CDR3 spells CASSFLGADTQYF. The CDR3 DNA reads as TGTGCCAGCAGTTTCCTCGGCGCAGATACGCAGTATTTT.

This clonotype came up many times. V gene TRBV7-2 combines with J gene TRBJ1-2; D gene ambiguous. The V gene's germline CDR1 is SGHTA and CDR2 FQGNSA. With 1 base removed from V and 5 bases from J, the gap between germline ends came to 14 bases. This CDR3 has 15 amino acids. CDR3 sequence reads: CASSLGAPGPYGYTF. In nucleotides, the CDR3 is TGTGCCAGCAGCTTAGGGGCACCTGGCCCTTATGGCTACACCTTC. The variable domain in full, with the rest retrieved from reference TRBV7-2 and TRBJ1-2, is GAGVSQSPSNKVTEKGKDVELRCDPISGHTALYWYRQSLGQGLEFLIYFQGNSAPDKSGLPSDRFSAERTGGSVSTLTIQRTQQEDSAVYLCASSLGAPGPYGYTFGSGTRLTVV.